This note documents a single T cell receptor beta chain sequence. Method: immunoSEQ multiplex PCR; TCRdb's copy keeps in-frame clones and lacks some. This sample carries 7,000 or so clones, 84% of them seen once, and the ten largest clones take more than 9%. Normal lung was sampled as far from the tumour as possible, at least 3 cm. Template was genomic DNA from frozen, unsorted single-cell suspensions. V was pared by 7 bases and J by 1 base, with 11 bases between. CDR1 and CDR2 (germline): SGHRS, YFSETQ. The CDR3 is 13 residues long. This sample stems from a study of immune cell composition in non-small cell lung cancer.

V gene TRBV5-1 combines with J gene TRBJ2-5; D ambiguous. The sequence was collected from a human donor with non-small cell lung cancer. Sequencing input: non-adjacent lung tissue. CDR3 DNA sequence: TGCGCCAGCGCCATGAGCCTCCAAGAGACCCAGTACTTC. Its protein product is CASAMSLQETQYF.